This T cell receptor (beta chain) was observed in a study of lymphopenia after photon versus proton radiotherapy. Assay used: immunoSEQ multiplex PCR; TCRdb lists only in-frame clones, some missing. The sample gives about 12,000 clones, more than 70% of which show up once; around 3.3% is in the top ten. General study findings and limits: Post-nadir TCR diversity decline inversely tracked overall survival among those who died. Relative stability marked proton patients; photon patients lost diversity and naive cells. Oligoclonal CD8+ Temra expansion after nadir drove photon patients' diversity drop.

The CDR3 has 12 amino acids. Germline CDR1 MDHEN, CDR2 SYDVKM. The germline V and J ends were trimmed by 6 bases and 8 bases, with 10 bases remaining between them. Note on this clone: The antigen is undetermined.

Sequenced material: peripheral blood, taken from a patient treated with proton-based radiotherapy. The rearrangement uses TRBV28 and TRBJ2-2; perhaps D is TRBD1 or TRBD2 (5 bases each). This TCR was recovered from a man between 60 and 75 years old with pancreatic cancer. CDR3 nucleotide sequence: TGTGCCAGCAGGGGGGTATCGGGGGAGCTGTTTTTT. Protein sequence: CASRGVSGELFF.